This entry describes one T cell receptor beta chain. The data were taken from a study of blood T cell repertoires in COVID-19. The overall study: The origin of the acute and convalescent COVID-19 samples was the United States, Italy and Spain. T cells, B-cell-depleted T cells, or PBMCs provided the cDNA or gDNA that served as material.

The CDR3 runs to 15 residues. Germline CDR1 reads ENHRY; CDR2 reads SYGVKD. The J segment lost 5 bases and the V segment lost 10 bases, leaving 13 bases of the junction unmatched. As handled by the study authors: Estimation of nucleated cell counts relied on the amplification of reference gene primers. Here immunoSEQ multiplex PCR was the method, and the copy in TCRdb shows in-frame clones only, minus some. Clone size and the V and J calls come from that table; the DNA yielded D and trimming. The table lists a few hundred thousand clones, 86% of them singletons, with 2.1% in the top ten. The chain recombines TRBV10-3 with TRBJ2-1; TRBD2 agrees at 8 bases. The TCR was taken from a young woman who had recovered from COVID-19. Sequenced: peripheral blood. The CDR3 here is CATKPSLAENNEQFF. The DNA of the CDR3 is TGTGCCACCAAGCCTTCACTAGCGGAGAACAATGAGCAGTTCTTC.